What follows describes a single T cell receptor (beta chain). These data come from a study of shared clonotypes between healthy human individuals. Germline V lookup: CDR1 GTSNPN, CDR2 SVGIG (reference sequence). This CDR3 spans 14 amino acids. Germline trimming cut 5 bases from V and 5 bases from J; bases unmatched to any gene: 6. The method was immunoSEQ multiplex PCR; TCRdb's version includes in-frame clones alone and lacks a portion of them. The sample carries roughly 2 million clones, roughly 94% recorded once. The J gene is TRBJ2-5, the V gene TRBV30; 12 bases are a match to TRBD1. The TCR comes from a young man in good health. The sequencing sample was made of naive CD4+ T cells sorted from blood. The subset is: CD45RA+ positively selected. The CDR3 nucleotides read TGTGCCTGGGGGACAGGGGGCGCTGGGGAGACCCAGTACTTC. This gives the protein CAWGTGGAGETQYF.